The sample holds one count of the clone carrying this T cell receptor beta chain. The data stem from a study of blood T cell repertoires in COVID-19. Study-level background: The cDNA or gDNA used as material had been derived from T cells, B-cell-depleted T cells, or PBMCs.

The study counted Cohort 3 donors as recovered given two negative PCRs, clearance, or symptom resolution. In germline, CDR1 is MDHEN, CDR2 SYDVKM. This CDR3 is 15 amino acids long. Trimming removed 11 bases at V and 0 bases at J, with 19 bases between. Methods used by the authors: Scientists estimated how many nucleated cells there were by amplifying reference gene primers. Here immunoSEQ multiplex PCR was the method, and the copy in TCRdb shows in-frame clones only, minus some. The V and J calls and clone size were taken over from that table, and D and trimming were inferred from the DNA. The repertoire holds about 270,000 clones, roughly 90% seen once, with about 3% in the top ten.

The material sequenced was PBMCs or T cells enriched from blood (not recorded which). The source of this sequence is a woman aged 50 to 65 who had recovered from COVID-19. The rearrangement uses TRBV28 and TRBJ1-1; D not resolved. The DNA for the CDR3 is TGTGCCGCCGCGGGCCAGTTAGGGCTGAACACTGAAGCTTTCTTT. Protein sequence: CAAAGQLGLNTEAFF. The complete variable domain, with remaining parts taken from reference TRBV28 and TRBJ1-1, reads DVKVTQSSRYLVKRTGEKVFLECVQDMDHENMFWYRQDPGLGLRLIYFSYDVKMKEKGDIPEGYSVSREKKERFSLILESASTNQTSMYLCAAAGQLGLNTEAFFGQGTRLTVV.